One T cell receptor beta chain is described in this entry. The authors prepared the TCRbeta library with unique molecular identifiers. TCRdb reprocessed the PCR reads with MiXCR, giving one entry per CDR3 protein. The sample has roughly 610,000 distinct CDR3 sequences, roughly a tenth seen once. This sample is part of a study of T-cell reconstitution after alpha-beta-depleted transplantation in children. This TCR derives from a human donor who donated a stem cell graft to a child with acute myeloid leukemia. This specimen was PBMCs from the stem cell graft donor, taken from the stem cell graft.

CDR3 region: CASSLEGLAEYNEQFF. The DNA of the CDR3 is TGTGCCAGCAGCTTAGAGGGACTAGCGGAATACAATGAGCAGTTCTTC. The genes are TRBV11-2 and TRBJ2-1; 11 nucleotides line up with TRBD2. CDR3 length: 16 residues. CDR1 is SGHAT, CDR2 FQNNGV, per germline. Germline trimming cut 0 bases from V and 4 bases from J; bases unmatched to any gene: 2.